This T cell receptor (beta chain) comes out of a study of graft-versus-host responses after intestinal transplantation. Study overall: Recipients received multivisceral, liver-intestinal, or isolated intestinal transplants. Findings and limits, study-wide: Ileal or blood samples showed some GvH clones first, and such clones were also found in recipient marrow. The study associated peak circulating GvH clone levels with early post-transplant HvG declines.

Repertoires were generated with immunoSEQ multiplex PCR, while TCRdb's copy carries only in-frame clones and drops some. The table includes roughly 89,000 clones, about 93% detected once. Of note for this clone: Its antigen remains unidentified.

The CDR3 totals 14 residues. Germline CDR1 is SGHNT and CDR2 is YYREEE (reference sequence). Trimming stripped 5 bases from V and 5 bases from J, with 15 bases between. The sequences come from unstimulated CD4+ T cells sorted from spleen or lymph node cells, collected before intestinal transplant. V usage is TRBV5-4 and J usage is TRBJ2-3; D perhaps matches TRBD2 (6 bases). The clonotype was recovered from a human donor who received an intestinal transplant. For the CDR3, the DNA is TGTGCCAGCAGTAATATTGGACTACAAGATACGCAGTATTTT. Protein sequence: CASSNIGLQDTQYF. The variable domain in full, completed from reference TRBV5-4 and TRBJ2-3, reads ETGVTQSPTHLIKTRGQQVTLRCSSQSGHNTVSWYQQALGQGPQFIFQYYREEENGRGNFPPRFSGLQFPNYSSELNVNALELDDSALYLCASSNIGLQDTQYFGPGTRLTVL.